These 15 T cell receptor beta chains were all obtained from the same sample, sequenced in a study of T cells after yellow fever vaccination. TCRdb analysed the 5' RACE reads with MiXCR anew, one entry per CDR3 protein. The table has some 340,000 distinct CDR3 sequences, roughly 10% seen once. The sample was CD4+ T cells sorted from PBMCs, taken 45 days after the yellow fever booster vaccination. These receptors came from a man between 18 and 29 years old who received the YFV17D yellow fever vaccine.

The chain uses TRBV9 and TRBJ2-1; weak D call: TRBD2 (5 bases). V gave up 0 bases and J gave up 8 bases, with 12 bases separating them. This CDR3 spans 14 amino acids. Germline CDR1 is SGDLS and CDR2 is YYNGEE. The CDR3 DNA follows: TGTGCCAGCAGCGTAGTAGAGGGCGTTGATGAGCAGTTCTTC. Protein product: CASSVVEGVDEQFF.

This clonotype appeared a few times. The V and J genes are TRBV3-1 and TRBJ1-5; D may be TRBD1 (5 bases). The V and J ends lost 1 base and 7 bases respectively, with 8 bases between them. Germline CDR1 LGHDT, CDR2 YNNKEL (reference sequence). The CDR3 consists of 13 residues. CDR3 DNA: TGTGCCAGCAGCCAAGCCAGGGCCCAGCCCCAGCATTTT. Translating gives CASSQARAQPQHF.

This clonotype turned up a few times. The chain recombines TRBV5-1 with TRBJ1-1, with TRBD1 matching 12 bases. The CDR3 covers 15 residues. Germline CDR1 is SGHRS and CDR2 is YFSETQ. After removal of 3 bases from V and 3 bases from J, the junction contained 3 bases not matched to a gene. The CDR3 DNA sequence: TGCGCCAGCAGCTGGGGGACAGGGGGCGACACTGAAGCTTTCTTT. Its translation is CASSWGTGGDTEAFF.

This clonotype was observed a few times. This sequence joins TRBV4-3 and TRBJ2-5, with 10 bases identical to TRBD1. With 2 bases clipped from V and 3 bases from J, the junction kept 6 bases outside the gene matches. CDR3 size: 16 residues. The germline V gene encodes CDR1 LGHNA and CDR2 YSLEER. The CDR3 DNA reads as TGCGCCAGCAGCCAAACCTCGACAGGGGGCGAAGAGACCCAGTACTTC. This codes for CASSQTSTGGEETQYF.

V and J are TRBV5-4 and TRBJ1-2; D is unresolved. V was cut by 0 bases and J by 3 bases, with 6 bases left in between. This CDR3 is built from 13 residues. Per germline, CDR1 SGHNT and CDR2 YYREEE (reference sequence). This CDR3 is CASSLAADYGYTF. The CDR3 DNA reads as TGTGCCAGCAGCTTGGCGGCCGACTATGGCTACACCTTC.

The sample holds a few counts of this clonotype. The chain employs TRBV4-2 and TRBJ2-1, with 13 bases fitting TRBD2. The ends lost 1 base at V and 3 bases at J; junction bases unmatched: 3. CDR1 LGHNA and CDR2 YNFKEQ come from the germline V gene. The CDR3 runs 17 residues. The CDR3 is CASSQAGTSGNYNEQFF. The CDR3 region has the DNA TGTGCCAGCAGCCAAGCCGGGACTAGCGGGAACTACAATGAGCAGTTCTTC.

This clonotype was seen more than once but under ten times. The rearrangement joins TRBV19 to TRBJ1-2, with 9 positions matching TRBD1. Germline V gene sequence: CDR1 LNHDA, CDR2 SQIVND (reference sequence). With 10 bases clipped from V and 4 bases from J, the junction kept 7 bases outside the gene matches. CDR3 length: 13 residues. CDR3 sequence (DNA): TGTGCCACGGGACAGGGCTCCGGCTATGGCTACACCTTC. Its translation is CATGQGSGYGYTF.

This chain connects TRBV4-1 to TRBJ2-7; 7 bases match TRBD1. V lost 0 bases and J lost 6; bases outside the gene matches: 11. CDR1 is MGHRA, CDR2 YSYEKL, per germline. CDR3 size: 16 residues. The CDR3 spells CASSQDLADRHGEQYF. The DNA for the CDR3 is TGCGCCAGCAGCCAAGATCTTGCGGACAGGCACGGCGAGCAGTACTTC.

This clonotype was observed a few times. CDR3 sequence: CASSYRQGRHQPQHF. CDR3 nucleotides: TGTGCCAGCAGTTACCGACAGGGAAGGCACCAGCCCCAGCATTTT. The chain links TRBV6-5 to TRBJ1-5, with 7 bases lining up with TRBD1. CDR3 length: 15 residues. With V trimmed by 2 bases and J by 7 bases, 8 bases remained unmatched. CDR1 and CDR2 from the germline V gene are MNHEY and SVGAGI.

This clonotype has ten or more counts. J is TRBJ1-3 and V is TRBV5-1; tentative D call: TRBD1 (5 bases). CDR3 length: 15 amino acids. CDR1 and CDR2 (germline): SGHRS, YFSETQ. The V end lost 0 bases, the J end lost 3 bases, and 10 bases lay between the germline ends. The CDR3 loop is CASSLAPQGGNTIYF. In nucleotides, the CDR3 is TGCGCCAGCAGCTTGGCCCCCCAGGGTGGAAACACCATATATTTT.

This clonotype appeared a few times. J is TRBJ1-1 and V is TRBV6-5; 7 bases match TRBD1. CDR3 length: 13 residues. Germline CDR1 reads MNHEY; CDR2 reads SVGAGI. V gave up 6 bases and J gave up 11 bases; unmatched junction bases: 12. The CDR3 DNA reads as TGTGCCAGCAGACCTCCGGGACAGAAGGGCGCTTTCTTT. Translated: CASRPPGQKGAFF.

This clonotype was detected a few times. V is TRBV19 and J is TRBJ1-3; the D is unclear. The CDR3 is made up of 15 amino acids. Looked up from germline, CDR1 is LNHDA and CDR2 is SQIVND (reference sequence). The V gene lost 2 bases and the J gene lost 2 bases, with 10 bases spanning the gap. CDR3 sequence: CASSIQNTPGNTIYF. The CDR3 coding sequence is TGTGCCAGTAGTATACAGAACACGCCTGGAAACACCATATATTTT.

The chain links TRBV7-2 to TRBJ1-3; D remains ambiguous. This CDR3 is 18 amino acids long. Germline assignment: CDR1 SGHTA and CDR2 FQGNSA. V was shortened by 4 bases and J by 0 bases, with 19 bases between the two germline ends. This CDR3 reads CASSSYRTTWSSGNTIYF. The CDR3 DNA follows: TGTGCCAGCAGCTCCTATCGAACTACATGGAGCTCTGGAAACACCATATATTTT. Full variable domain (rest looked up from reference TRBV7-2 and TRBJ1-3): GAGVSQSPSNKVTEKGKDVELRCDPISGHTALYWYRQSLGQGLEFLIYFQGNSAPDKSGLPSDRFSAERTGGSVSTLTIQRTQQEDSAVYLCASSSYRTTWSSGNTIYFGEGSWLTVV.

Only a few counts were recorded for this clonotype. The CDR3 loop is CASSLGPPASYNEQFF. The CDR3 DNA reads as TGTGCCAGCAGCTTGGGGCCTCCGGCCTCCTACAATGAGCAGTTCTTC. The chain employs TRBV5-6 and TRBJ2-1; D gene unclear. The CDR3 spans 16 residues. Trimming removed 0 bases from V and 0 bases from J, with 10 bases in between. Per germline, CDR1 SGHDT and CDR2 YYEEEE. Variable domain in full (rest from reference TRBV5-6 and TRBJ2-1): DAGVTQSPTHLIKTRGQQVTLRCSPKSGHDTVSWYQQALGQGPQFIFQYYEEEERQRGNFPDRFSGHQFPNYSSELNVNALLLGDSALYLCASSLGPPASYNEQFFGPGTRLTVL.

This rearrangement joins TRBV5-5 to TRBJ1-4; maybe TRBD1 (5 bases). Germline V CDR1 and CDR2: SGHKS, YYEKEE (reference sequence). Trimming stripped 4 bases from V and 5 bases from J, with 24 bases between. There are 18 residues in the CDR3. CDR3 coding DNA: TGTGCCAGCAGCGCGCGACTCACTCGGCGGGGCCCAAATGAAAAACTGTTTTTT. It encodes CASSARLTRRGPNEKLFF.